This TCR beta chain was profiled in a study of CD8+CD57+ T cells in acquired aplastic anemia. Study as a whole: Recorded DNA amounts for sorted CD4+ and CD8+ cells had an average of 3.2 ug. For CD4+ cells, healthy donors had an average of approximately 9.8 million reads. The study, taken as a whole, reports: Patients and controls shared twenty-nine CD8+ CDR3 sequences. Controls did not differ significantly from patients in CD8+ Simpson's diversity.

Genomic DNA served as template for TCR beta VDJ and CDR3 profiling. TCRdb re-analysed the reads in MiXCR, keeping a single row per CDR3 protein. The sample consists of 35,000 to 40,000 distinct CDR3 sequences, 76% of them appearing once. For this clonotype: Its antigen is unknown.

The CDR3 is 11 amino acids. Germline V gene data show CDR1 as SQVTM and CDR2 as ANQGSEA. Trimming left V 3 bases short and J 7 bases short, with 9 bases between. The clonotype comes from a human donor in good health, serving as a control. V gene TRBV29-1 combines with J gene TRBJ2-5; D not certain. Specimen: sorted CD4+, CD8+, or CD8+CD57+ T cells (not recorded which) from PBMCs. CDR3 DNA: TGCAGCGTTGAGAAATCGGGGACCCAGTACTTC. Translation: CSVEKSGTQYF. Full variable domain (missing parts from reference TRBV29-1 and TRBJ2-5): SAVISQKPSRDICQRGTSLTIQCQVDSQVTMMFWYRQQPGQSLTLIATANQGSEATYESGFVIDKFPISRPNLTFSTLTVSNMSPEDSSIYLCSVEKSGTQYFGPGTRLLVL.